Sequencing of this T cell receptor (beta chain) was carried out in a study of CD8+ T cells in alopecia areata. Per germline, CDR1 MGHRA and CDR2 YSYEKL. Trimming removed 1 base from V and 0 bases from J, with 7 bases in between. The CDR3 runs 15 residues. As for this clone: Its antigen remains unidentified.

Extraction and reverse transcription of RNA yielded cDNA as the sequencing template. Produced via immunoSEQ multiplex PCR; TCRdb's table is partial and in-frame only. Of roughly 200,000 clones listed, about 56% are singletons. Points from the study as a whole: Patients shared TCRs less clearly than mice did, possibly for HLA-related reasons. Compared with normal scalp, lesional scalp had higher clonality and more expanded CD8+ clones. There were also resident alphabeta T cells of normal skin sequenced in scalp samples.

Cell sorting on a FACSAria was used to separate CD4+ and CD8+ T cells from the PBMCs. This sequence joins TRBV4-1 and TRBJ1-3; D is undetermined. The sample was CD8+ T cells sorted from blood. This receptor was obtained from a human donor in good health. The CDR3: CASSQAGLSGNTIYF. In nucleotides, the CDR3 is TGCGCCAGCAGCCAAGCCGGCCTCTCTGGAAACACCATATATTTT.